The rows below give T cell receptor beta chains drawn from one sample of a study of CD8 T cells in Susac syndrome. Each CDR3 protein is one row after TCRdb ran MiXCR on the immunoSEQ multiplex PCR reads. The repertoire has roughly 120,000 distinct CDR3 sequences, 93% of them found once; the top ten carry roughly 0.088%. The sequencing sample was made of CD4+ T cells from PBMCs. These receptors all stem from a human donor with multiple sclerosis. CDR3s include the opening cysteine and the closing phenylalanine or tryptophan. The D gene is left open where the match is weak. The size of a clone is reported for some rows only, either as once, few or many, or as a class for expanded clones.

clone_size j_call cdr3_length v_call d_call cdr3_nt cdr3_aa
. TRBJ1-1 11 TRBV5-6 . TGTGCCAGCAGCTGGGAGACTGAAGCTTTCTTT CASSWETEAFF
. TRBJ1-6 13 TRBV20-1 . TGCAGTGCTAGCGGACGGTCAAATTCACCCCTCCACTTT CSASGRSNSPLHF
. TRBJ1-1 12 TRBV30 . TGTGCCTGGAGCGAAGGAGGGCCTCAGCCTTTCTTT CAWSEGGPQPFF
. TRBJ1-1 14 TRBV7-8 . TGTGCCAGCAGCTTAGTTCAGATAAACACTGAAGCTTTCTTT CASSLVQINTEAFF
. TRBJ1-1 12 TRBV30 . TGTGCCTGGAGCCCCGGAGGAAATGAAGCTTTCTTT CAWSPGGNEAFF
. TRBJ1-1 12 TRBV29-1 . TGCAGCGTTGGAGGGGGAGGCACTGAAGCTTTCTTT CSVGGGGTEAFF
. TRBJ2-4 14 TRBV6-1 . TGTGCCAGCAGTGCTAGGGGAACCAAAAACATTCAGTACTTC CASSARGTKNIQYF
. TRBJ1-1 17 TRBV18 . TGTGCCAGCTCACTCTCCCTGGACAATTCCATGAACACTGAAGCTTTCTTT CASSLSLDNSMNTEAFF
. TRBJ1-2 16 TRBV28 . TGTGCCAGCAGGTTTCGTGCAGGGGAGGGGTACTATGGCTACACCTTC CASRFRAGEGYYGYTF
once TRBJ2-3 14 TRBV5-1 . TGCGCCAGCAGCCCTGTGGGGAGCACAGATACGCAGTATTTT CASSPVGSTDTQYF
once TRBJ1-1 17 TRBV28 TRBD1 TGTGCCAGCAGTACCCTGGGACAGGGGGCCGGTTACACTGAAGCTTTCTTT CASSTLGQGAGYTEAFF
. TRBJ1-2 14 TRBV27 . TGTGCCAGCAGTTTCGGGTCCCCTAACTATGGCTACACCTTC CASSFGSPNYGYTF
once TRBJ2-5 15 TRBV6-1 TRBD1 TGTGCCAGCGGCCCGGGACAGGGGCTATTGGAGACCCAGTACTTC CASGPGQGLLETQYF
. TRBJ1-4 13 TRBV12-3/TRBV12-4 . TGTGCCAGCAGCCCCAGCACTAATGAAAAACTGTTTTTT CASSPSTNEKLFF
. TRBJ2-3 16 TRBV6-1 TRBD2 TGTGCCAGCACCACACGGACTAGCGGGAGCACAGATACGCAGTATTTT CASTTRTSGSTDTQYF
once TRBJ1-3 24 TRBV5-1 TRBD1 TGCGCCAGCAGCGGAACGGGAGGATGGATCTTGCGGGACAGGAAAAACGGCTCTGGAAACACCATATATTTT CASSGTGGWILRDRKNGSGNTIYF
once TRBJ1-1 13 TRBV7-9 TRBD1 TGTGCCAGCAGCTTGACAGGGGCATCTGAAGCTTTCTTT CASSLTGASEAFF
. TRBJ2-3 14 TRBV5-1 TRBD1 TGCGCCAGCAGCTCCGGGACAGTCACAGATACGCAGTATTTT CASSSGTVTDTQYF
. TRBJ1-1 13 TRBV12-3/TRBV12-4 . TGTGCCAGCAGTTTGCAGAGTAACACTGAAGCTTTCTTT CASSLQSNTEAFF
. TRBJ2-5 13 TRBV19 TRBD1 TGTGCCAGTAAATCAGGGGGCCGGGAGACCCAGTACTTC CASKSGGRETQYF
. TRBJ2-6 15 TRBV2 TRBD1 TGTGCCGGTGGACAGGGGGCTGATGGGGCCAACGTCCTGACTTTC CAGGQGADGANVLTF
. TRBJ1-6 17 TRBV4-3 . TGCGCCAGCAGCCAAGATCGACCGACAGTCTATAATTCACCCCTCCACTTT CASSQDRPTVYNSPLHF
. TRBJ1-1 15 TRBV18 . TGTGCCAGCTCACCATCAGGGAAGATGAACACTGAAGCTTTCTTT CASSPSGKMNTEAFF
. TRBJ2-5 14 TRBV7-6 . TGTGCCAGCATTGCCGGGGGCGGTAGGGAGACCCAGTACTTC CASIAGGGRETQYF
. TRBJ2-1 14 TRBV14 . TGTGCCAGCAACCCTTGGGGAGCGGGCAATGAGCAGTTCTTC CASNPWGAGNEQFF
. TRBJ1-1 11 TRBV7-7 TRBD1 TGTGCCAGTAAGGGGGCCGCGGAAGCTTTCTTT CASKGAAEAFF
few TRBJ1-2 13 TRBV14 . TGTGCCAGCAGTCTTGGACAGAGCTATGGCTACACCTTC CASSLGQSYGYTF
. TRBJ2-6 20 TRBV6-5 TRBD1 TGTGCCAGCAGTTACCTTGGGGGACAGGGGGCGTTTACTGGGGCCAACGTCCTGACTTTC CASSYLGGQGAFTGANVLTF
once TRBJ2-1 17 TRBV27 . TGTGCCAGCAGTGACGCTAGTGGGGGGCTCTCCTACAATGAGCAGTTCTTC CASSDASGGLSYNEQFF
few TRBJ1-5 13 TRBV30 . TGTGCCTGGAGTGTGCAGGGAGGTCAGCCCCAGCATTTT CAWSVQGGQPQHF
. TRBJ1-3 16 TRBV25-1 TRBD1 TGTGCCAGCAGTGAAGGGCGAGGCAGGGGGAGGAACACCATATATTTT CASSEGRGRGRNTIYF
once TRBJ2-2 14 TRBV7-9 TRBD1 TGTGCCAGCAGCGCCGGACAGGGGTCCGGGGAGCTGTTTTTT CASSAGQGSGELFF
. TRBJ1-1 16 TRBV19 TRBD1 TGTGCCAGTAGTATAACAACGACAGGGGAGAACACTGAAGCTTTCTTT CASSITTTGENTEAFF
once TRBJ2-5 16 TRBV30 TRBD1 TGTGCCTGGAGGACCGGGACAGGCCCCAAGAGGGAGACCCAGTACTTC CAWRTGTGPKRETQYF
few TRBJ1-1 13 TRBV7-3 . TGTGCCAGCAGCCTCACAGTGAACACTGAAGCTTTCTTT CASSLTVNTEAFF
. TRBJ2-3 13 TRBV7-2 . TGTGCCAGCAGCTTAGAGAAAACAGATACGCAGTATTTT CASSLEKTDTQYF
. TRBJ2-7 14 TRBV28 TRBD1 TGTGCCAGCTACACCGGGACAGGGGGTTACGAGCAGTACTTC CASYTGTGGYEQYF
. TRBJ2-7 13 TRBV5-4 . TGTGCCAGCAGCTTAAATCCTGCCTACGAGCAGTACTTC CASSLNPAYEQYF
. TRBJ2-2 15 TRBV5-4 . TGTGCCAGCAGCTCCACAGGGAAGAACACCGGGGAGCTGTTTTTT CASSSTGKNTGELFF
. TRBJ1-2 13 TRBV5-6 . TGTGCCAGCAGCTCTTTACAGGCTTTCGGCTACACCTTC CASSSLQAFGYTF
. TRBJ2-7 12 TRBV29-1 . TGCAGCGTACAGGTGCCCTGGGACGAGCAGTACTTC CSVQVPWDEQYF
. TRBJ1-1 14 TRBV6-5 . TGTGCCAGCTCCCGGGCGGGAGGGAACACTGAAGCTTTCTTT CASSRAGGNTEAFF
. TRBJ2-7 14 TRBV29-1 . TGCAGCGTTACCGGGCCCTCTGCAGCCTACGAGCAGTACTTC CSVTGPSAAYEQYF
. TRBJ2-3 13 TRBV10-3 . TGTGCCATCAGTATACCAACGACAGATACGCAGTATTTT CAISIPTTDTQYF
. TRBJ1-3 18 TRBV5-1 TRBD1 TGCGCCAGCAGCCCGGACCCCCGAGGACAGGGTAACAGAAACACCATATATTTT CASSPDPRGQGNRNTIYF
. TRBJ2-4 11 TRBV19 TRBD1 TGTGCCATCGGACAGGGGAACATTCAGTACTTC CAIGQGNIQYF
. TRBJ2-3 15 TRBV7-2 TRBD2 TGTGCCAGCAGCTTGGGGACTAGCGGGGGAAATACGCAGTATTTT CASSLGTSGGNTQYF
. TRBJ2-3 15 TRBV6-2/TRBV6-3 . TGTGCCAGCAGTTACTCCCCCGGGGGAACAGATACGCAGTATTTT CASSYSPGGTDTQYF
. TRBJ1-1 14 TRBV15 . TGTGCCACCAGCAGCTCCCTCGCCCGGACTGAAGCTTTCTTT CATSSSLARTEAFF
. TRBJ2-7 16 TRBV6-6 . TGTGCCAGCACCTCCCTAGGGGCAGGAGGCTTGGACGAGCAGTACTTC CASTSLGAGGLDEQYF
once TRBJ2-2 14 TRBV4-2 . TGTGCCAGCAGCAAGGGGGTAGGGGCCGGGGAGCTGTTTTTT CASSKGVGAGELFF
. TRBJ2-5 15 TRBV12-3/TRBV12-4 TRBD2 TGTGCCAGCAGTCCCTCGACTAGCGGGGGGGAGACCCAGTACTTC CASSPSTSGGETQYF
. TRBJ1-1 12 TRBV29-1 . TGCAGCGTTGATAGCCAGAACACTGAAGCTTTCTTT CSVDSQNTEAFF